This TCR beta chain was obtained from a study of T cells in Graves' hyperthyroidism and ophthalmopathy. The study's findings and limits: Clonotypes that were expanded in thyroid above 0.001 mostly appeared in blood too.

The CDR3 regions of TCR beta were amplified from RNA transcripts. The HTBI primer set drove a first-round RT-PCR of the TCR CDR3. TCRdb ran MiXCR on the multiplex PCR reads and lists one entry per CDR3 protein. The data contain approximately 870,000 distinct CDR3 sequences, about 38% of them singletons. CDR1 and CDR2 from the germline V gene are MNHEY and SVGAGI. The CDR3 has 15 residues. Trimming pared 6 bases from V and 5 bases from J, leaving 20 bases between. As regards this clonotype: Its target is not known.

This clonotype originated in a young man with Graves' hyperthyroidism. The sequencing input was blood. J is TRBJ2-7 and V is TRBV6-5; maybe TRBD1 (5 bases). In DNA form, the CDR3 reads TGTGCCAGCAGGCGGACCCAGGGTATAGTCCACGAGCAGTACTTC. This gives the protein CASRRTQGIVHEQYF.